This T cell receptor (beta chain) was retrieved from a study of shared clonotypes between healthy human individuals. Study context: CD4 naive and memory got three plates each, CD8 naive two, CD8 memory one. Study-wide results and limits: Rarefaction revealed incomplete sorted-subset sequencing despite large depth.

The CDR3 sequence is 18 residues long. Unmatched junction bases numbered 16, after V lost 7 bases and J lost 2 bases. Germline V gene lookup returns CDR1 MRHNA and CDR2 SNTAGT. Naive CD8 cells lacked CD45RO and underwent positive selection for CCR7, leaving out terminally differentiated effector memory CD45RA+ cells. Sequencing used immunoSEQ multiplex PCR; TCRdb keeps in-frame clones, though not all of them. The sample yields around 560,000 clones, 90% to 95% seen once. To note about this clone: Its antigen remains unidentified.

The rearrangement uses TRBV6-4 and TRBJ2-3, with 9 bases fitting TRBD1. The sample comprised naive CD8+ T cells sorted from blood. This TCR came from a woman aged 25-40 years in good health. DNA for the CDR3: TGTGCCAGCAACCGGCCGGGACAGGGTGGCCTTGTCACAGATACGCAGTATTTT. This gives the protein CASNRPGQGGLVTDTQYF.